The subject of this entry is one TCR beta chain. The record originates from a study of control samples from healthy donors and cancer patients. Here immunoSEQ multiplex PCR was the method, and the copy in TCRdb shows in-frame clones only, minus some. The sample shows tens of thousands of clones, roughly 90% of them seen only once. Germline CDR1 LNHDA, CDR2 SQIVND (reference sequence). V shed 6 bases, J shed 1 base, and the junction held 3 bases outside the gene matches. The CDR3 loop spans 15 amino acids. The specimen was PBMCs. This sequence was found in a woman in her fifties or sixties with head and neck cancer. The gene calls are TRBV19 and TRBJ2-1; 10 bases match TRBD2. The CDR3 spells CASRRTSGSYNEQFF. Written as DNA, the CDR3 is TGTGCCAGTAGGCGGACTAGCGGATCCTACAATGAGCAGTTCTTC.